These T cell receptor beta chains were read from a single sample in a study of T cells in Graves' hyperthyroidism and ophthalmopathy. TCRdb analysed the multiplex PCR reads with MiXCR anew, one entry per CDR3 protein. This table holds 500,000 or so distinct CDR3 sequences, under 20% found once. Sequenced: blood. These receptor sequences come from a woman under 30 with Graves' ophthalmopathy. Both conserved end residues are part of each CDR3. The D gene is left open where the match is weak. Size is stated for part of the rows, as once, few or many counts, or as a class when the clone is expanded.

CDR3aa: CASSPLGGGLAGVGGELFF
CDR3nt: TGTGCCAGCAGCCCCCTCGGGGGTGGACTAGCGGGAGTAGGCGGGGAGCTGTTTTTT
v_gene: TRBV12-3/TRBV12-4
abundance: -
j_gene: TRBJ2-2
d_gene: TRBD2

CDR3aa: CASSLEGTENGYTF
CDR3nt: TGCGCCAGCAGCTTGGAAGGGACAGAGAATGGCTACACCTTC
v_gene: TRBV5-1
abundance: -
j_gene: TRBJ1-2
d_gene: TRBD1

CDR3aa: CAWSTGFGYTF
CDR3nt: TGTGCCTGGAGCACAGGGTTTGGCTACACCTTC
v_gene: TRBV30
abundance: many
j_gene: TRBJ1-2
d_gene: -

CDR3aa: CASSRTIAANEKLFF
CDR3nt: TGTGCCAGCAGCCGAACAATTGCAGCTAATGAAAAACTGTTTTTT
v_gene: TRBV7-9
abundance: -
j_gene: TRBJ1-4
d_gene: -

CDR3aa: CSAKGWEGANEQFF
CDR3nt: TGCAGTGCTAAGGGCTGGGAGGGGGCGAATGAGCAGTTCTTC
v_gene: TRBV20-1
abundance: -
j_gene: TRBJ2-1
d_gene: -

CDR3aa: CASRTRGPNEKLFF
CDR3nt: TGTGCCAGCAGAACCAGGGGGCCTAATGAAAAACTGTTTTTT
v_gene: TRBV6-1
abundance: -
j_gene: TRBJ1-4
d_gene: TRBD1

CDR3aa: CASTTSGSLEQFF
CDR3nt: TGTGCCAGCACGACTAGCGGGAGTCTTGAGCAGTTCTTC
v_gene: TRBV6-1
abundance: many
j_gene: TRBJ2-1
d_gene: TRBD2

CDR3aa: CAISAVDSGGQTYEQYF
CDR3nt: TGTGCCATCAGTGCCGTAGATTCAGGGGGCCAAACCTACGAGCAGTACTTC
v_gene: TRBV10-3
abundance: -
j_gene: TRBJ2-7
d_gene: TRBD1

CDR3aa: CASSLWTSGKYEQYF
CDR3nt: TGTGCCAGCAGTTTATGGACTAGCGGGAAGTACGAGCAGTACTTC
v_gene: TRBV27
abundance: few
j_gene: TRBJ2-7
d_gene: TRBD2

CDR3aa: CASSQVEDKYSLSGANVLTF
CDR3nt: TGCGCCAGCAGCCAAGTGGAGGACAAGTATTCCCTCTCTGGGGCCAACGTCCTGACTTTC
v_gene: TRBV4-3
abundance: -
j_gene: TRBJ2-6
d_gene: -

CDR3aa: CASSLSSGTLAFF
CDR3nt: TGTGCCAGCAGTTTAAGTTCCGGGACATTAGCTTTCTTT
v_gene: TRBV27
abundance: few
j_gene: TRBJ1-1
d_gene: -

CDR3aa: CAWSVTLTWDREVVANYGYTF
CDR3nt: TGTGCCTGGAGTGTAACTCTTACCTGGGACAGGGAAGTGGTGGCTAACTATGGCTACACCTTC
v_gene: TRBV30
abundance: few
j_gene: TRBJ1-2
d_gene: TRBD1

CDR3aa: CSASLSVTEAFF
CDR3nt: TGCAGTGCTAGCCTCAGTGTCACTGAAGCTTTCTTT
v_gene: TRBV20-1
abundance: many
j_gene: TRBJ1-1
d_gene: -

CDR3aa: CASSSRGGRNTEAFF
CDR3nt: TGTGCCAGCAGCTCCCGGGGGGGGAGGAACACTGAAGCTTTCTTT
v_gene: TRBV7-8
abundance: -
j_gene: TRBJ1-1
d_gene: -

CDR3aa: CASSLAGSDQYF
CDR3nt: TGTGCCAGCAGCTTAGCCGGGAGCGATCAGTACTTC
v_gene: TRBV7-2
abundance: many
j_gene: TRBJ2-7
d_gene: -

CDR3aa: CASSESTPNNEQFF
CDR3nt: TGTGCCAGCAGTGAAAGTACACCCAACAATGAGCAGTTCTTC
v_gene: TRBV2
abundance: many
j_gene: TRBJ2-1
d_gene: -

CDR3aa: CASSLFLGHDEQFF
CDR3nt: TGTGCCAGCAGCTTATTCTTGGGTCATGATGAGCAGTTCTTC
v_gene: TRBV7-9
abundance: -
j_gene: TRBJ2-1
d_gene: -